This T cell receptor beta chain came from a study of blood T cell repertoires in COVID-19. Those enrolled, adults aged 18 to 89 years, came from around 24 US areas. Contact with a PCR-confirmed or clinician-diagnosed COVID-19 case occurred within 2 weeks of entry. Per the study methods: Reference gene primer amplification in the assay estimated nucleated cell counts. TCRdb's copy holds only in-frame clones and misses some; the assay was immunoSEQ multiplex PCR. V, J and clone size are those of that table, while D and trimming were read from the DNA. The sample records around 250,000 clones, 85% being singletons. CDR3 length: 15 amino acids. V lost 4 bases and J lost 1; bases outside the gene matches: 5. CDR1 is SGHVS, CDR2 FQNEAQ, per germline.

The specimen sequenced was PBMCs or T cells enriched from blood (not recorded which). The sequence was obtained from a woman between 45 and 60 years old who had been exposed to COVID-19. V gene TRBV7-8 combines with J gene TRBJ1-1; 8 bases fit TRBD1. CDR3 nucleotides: TGTGCCAGCAGCTCTCGACAGGGGAAGAACACTGAAGCTTTCTTT. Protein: CASSSRQGKNTEAFF.